This T cell receptor (beta chain) stems from a study of T cell repertoires in cytomegalovirus infection. At the level of the study: Based on public TCR beta signatures, there were indications of CMV infection and of a matching HLA type.

TCRdb independently ran MiXCR on the reads; one entry per CDR3 protein. This table holds around 210,000 distinct CDR3 sequences, around 6.4% found once. This clonotype was observed at least ten times. No antigen is known for it. Germline V lookup: CDR1 SGHAT, CDR2 FQNNGV. The CDR3 spans 13 residues. With V trimmed by 4 bases and J by 3 bases, 3 bases remained unmatched. Findings of the study overall: In two of eight donors, the top clonotype was HLA-C-restricted CMV-specific. CMV carriers with the relevant HLA were identified by cumulative public TCR beta family frequency.

This TCR was recovered from a human donor in good health (CMV status not recorded). Some clones in this sample may be carry-over from other donors' samples. The J gene is TRBJ2-7, the V gene TRBV11-2, with TRBD1 identical over 7 bases. Sequences were obtained from PBMCs. The DNA of the CDR3 is TGTGCCAGCAGCTGGGACAGAAACTACGAGCAGTACTTC. Translating gives CASSWDRNYEQYF.